The rows below give T cell receptor beta chains drawn from one sample of a study of blood T cell repertoires in COVID-19. TCRdb's table, derived via immunoSEQ multiplex PCR, lists solely in-frame clones and lacks some. The table has 150,000 to 200,000 clones, over 75% seen once. The sequencing input was peripheral blood. The receptors derive from a man aged 40-50 years with active or convalescent COVID-19. The CDR3 runs from the conserved cysteine through the conserved F or W. D genes are given only for firm matches. Not every row has a clone size; where given, it reads once, few, many or a size class.

TRBJ2-3,-,-,TRBV9,TGTGCCAGCAGCCCTCGACTAGTATCTAGCACAGATACGCAGTATTTT,CASSPRLVSSTDTQYF
TRBJ2-7,-,TRBD1,TRBV30,TGTGCCTGGGGCAGGGGGCTGTACGAGCAGTACTTC,CAWGRGLYEQYF
TRBJ1-1,-,TRBD1,TRBV18,TGTGCCAGCTCACCGGGACAGGGGGTGAACACTGAAGCTTTCTTT,CASSPGQGVNTEAFF
TRBJ1-5,-,-,TRBV5-6,TGTGCCAGCAGCTTGGGAATTAGGGGAAATCAGCCCCAGCATTTT,CASSLGIRGNQPQHF
TRBJ2-1,-,-,TRBV4-1,TGCGCCAGCAGCCAAGGAGTACCCCTATCCTACAATGAGCAGTTCTTC,CASSQGVPLSYNEQFF
TRBJ1-5,-,-,TRBV6-2/TRBV6-3,TGTGCCAGCAGTCCATTACTGACAGAGACGTTCAATCAGCCCCAGCATTTT,CASSPLLTETFNQPQHF
TRBJ1-3,-,TRBD1,TRBV19,TGTGCCAGTAGTAGGTCGGGACAGCTCATTGGAAACACCATATATTTT,CASSRSGQLIGNTIYF
TRBJ2-1,once,TRBD1,TRBV6-5,TGTGCCAGCAGCTACGGACAGGGGGGGATCAATGAGCAGTTCTTC,CASSYGQGGINEQFF
TRBJ1-1,few,TRBD1,TRBV19,TGTGCCAGTAGTACACAGGGGGTGGTCACTGAAGCTTTCTTT,CASSTQGVVTEAFF
TRBJ2-7,-,TRBD1,TRBV29-1,TGCAGCGTTGAAGGGGGACAGGGGCTCTACGAGCAGTACTTC,CSVEGGQGLYEQYF
TRBJ1-2,-,TRBD1,TRBV7-9,TGTGCCAGCAGCGCCGGCCGGGGACAGGGGGAATATGGCTACACCTTC,CASSAGRGQGEYGYTF
TRBJ2-5,-,TRBD2,TRBV7-3,TGTGCCAGCAGCTTATCCTTAGCGGGGACAGAGACCCAGTACTTC,CASSLSLAGTETQYF
TRBJ1-2,-,TRBD1,TRBV7-2,TGTGCCAGCAGCTTGGACAGGGGATATGGCTACACCTTC,CASSLDRGYGYTF
TRBJ2-3,-,TRBD2,TRBV7-3,TGTGCCAGCAGCTTCGGGGGGGCAGGAGATACGCAGTATTTT,CASSFGGAGDTQYF
TRBJ1-3,-,TRBD1,TRBV5-1,TGCGCCAGCAGCCCCACAGGGGATGGAAACACCATATATTTT,CASSPTGDGNTIYF
TRBJ1-1,-,TRBD1,TRBV5-1,TGCGCCAGCAGCTCCCGGACAGGGGCGAGGGACACTGAAGCTTTCTTT,CASSSRTGARDTEAFF